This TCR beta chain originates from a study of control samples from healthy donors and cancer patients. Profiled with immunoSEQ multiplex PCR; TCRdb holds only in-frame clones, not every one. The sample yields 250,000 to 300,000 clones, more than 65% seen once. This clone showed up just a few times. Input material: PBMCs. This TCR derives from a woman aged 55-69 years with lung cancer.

The CDR3 region has the DNA TGCGCCAGCAGCGAACAGGGCTATGAGCAGTTCTTC. Amino acids: CASSEQGYEQFF. J is TRBJ2-1 and V is TRBV5-1; tentatively, D is TRBD1 (6 bases). V lost 4 bases to trimming and J lost 8 bases, with 10 bases between them. This CDR3 has 12 amino acids. Per the germline V gene, CDR1 is SGHRS and CDR2 is YFSETQ. Looking up the rest from reference TRBV5-1 and TRBJ2-1 gives the full variable domain: KAGVTQTPRYLIKTRGQQVTLSCSPISGHRSVSWYQQTPGQGLQFLFEYFSETQRNKGNFPGRFSGRQFSNSRSEMNVSTLELGDSALYLCASSEQGYEQFFGPGTRLTVL.